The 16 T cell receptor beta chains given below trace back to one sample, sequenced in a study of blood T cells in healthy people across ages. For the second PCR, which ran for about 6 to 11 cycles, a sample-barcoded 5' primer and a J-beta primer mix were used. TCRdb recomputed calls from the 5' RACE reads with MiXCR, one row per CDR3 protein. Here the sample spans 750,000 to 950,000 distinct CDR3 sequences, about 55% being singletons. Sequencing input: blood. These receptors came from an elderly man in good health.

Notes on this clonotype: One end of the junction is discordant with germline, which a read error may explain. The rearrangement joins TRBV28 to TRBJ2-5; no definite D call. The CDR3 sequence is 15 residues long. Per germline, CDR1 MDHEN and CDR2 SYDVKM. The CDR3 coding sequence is TGTGCCAGCGGTTTATGGAAGCAGTCCAAAGAGACCCAGTACTTC. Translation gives CASGLWKQSKETQYF.

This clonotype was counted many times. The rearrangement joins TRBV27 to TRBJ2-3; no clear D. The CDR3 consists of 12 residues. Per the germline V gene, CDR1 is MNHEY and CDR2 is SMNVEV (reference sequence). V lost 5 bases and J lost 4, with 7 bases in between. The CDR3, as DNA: TGTGCCAGCAGTCCCGGGTCAGATACGCAGTATTTT. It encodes CASSPGSDTQYF.

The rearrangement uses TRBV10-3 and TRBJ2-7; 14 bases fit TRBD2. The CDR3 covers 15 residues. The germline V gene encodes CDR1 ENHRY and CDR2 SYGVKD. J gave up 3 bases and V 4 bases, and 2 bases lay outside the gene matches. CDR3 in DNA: TGTGCCATCAGTGCGACTAGCGGGAGGGACTACGAGCAGTACTTC. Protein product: CAISATSGRDYEQYF.

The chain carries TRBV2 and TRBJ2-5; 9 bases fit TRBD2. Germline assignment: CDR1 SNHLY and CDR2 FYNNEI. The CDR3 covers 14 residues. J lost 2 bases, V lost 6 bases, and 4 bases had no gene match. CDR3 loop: CASRSAGGQETQYF. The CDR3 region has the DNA TGTGCCAGCAGGTCGGCGGGAGGGCAAGAGACCCAGTACTTC.

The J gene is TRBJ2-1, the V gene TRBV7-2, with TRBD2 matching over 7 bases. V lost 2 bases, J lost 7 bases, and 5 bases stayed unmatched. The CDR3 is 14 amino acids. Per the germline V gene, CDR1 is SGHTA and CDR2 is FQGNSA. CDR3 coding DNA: TGTGCCAGCAGCTTACAGCCCGGGGGGAATGAGCAGTTCTTC. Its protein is CASSLQPGGNEQFF.

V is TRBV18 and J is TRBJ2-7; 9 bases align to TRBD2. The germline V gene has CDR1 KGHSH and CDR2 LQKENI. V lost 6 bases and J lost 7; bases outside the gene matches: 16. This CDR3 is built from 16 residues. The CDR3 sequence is CASSPDPAGGRIEQYF. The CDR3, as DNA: TGTGCCAGCTCTCCCGATCCAGCGGGAGGTCGAATAGAGCAGTACTTC.

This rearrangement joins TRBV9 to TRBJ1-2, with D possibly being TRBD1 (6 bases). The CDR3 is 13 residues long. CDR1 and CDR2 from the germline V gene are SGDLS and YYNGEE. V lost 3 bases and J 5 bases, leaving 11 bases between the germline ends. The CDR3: CASSGGGQYGYTF. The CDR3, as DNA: TGTGCCAGCAGCGGGGGTGGACAGTATGGCTACACCTTC.

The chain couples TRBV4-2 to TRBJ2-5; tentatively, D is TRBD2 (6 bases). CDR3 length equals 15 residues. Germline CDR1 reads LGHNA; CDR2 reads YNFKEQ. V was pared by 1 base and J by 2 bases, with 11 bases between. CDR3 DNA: TGTGCCAGCAGCCAAGGGGGGACTCGTCAAGAGACCCAGTACTTC. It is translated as CASSQGGTRQETQYF.

Here the CDR3 DNA reads TGCAGTGCTAGGGGCCCCACCGATGAGCAGTTCTTC. Translation gives CSARGPTDEQFF. J is TRBJ2-1 and V is TRBV20-1; D gene unclear. The ends were cut back, 3 bases at V and 8 bases at J, with 11 bases in the middle. The germline V gene has CDR1 DFQATT and CDR2 SNEGSKA (reference sequence). This CDR3 region has 12 residues.

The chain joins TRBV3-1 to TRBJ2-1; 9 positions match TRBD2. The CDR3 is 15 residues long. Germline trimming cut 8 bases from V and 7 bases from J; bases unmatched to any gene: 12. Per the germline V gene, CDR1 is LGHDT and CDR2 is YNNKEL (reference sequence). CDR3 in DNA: TGTGCCAGCGGCCCCGGTAGCGGGAGATTGAATGAGCAGTTCTTC. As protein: CASGPGSGRLNEQFF.

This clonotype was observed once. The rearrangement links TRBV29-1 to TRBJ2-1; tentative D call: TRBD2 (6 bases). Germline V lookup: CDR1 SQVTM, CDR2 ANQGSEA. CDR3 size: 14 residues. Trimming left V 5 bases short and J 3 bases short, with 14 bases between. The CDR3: CSVLVADLYNEQFF. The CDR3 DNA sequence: TGCAGCGTTTTAGTAGCGGACCTCTACAATGAGCAGTTCTTC.

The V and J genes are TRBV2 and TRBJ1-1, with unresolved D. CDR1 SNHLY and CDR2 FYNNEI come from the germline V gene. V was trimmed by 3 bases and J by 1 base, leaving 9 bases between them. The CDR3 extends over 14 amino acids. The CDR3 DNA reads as TGTGCCAGCAGTGACGGACGGGGGAACACTGAAGCTTTCTTT. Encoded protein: CASSDGRGNTEAFF.

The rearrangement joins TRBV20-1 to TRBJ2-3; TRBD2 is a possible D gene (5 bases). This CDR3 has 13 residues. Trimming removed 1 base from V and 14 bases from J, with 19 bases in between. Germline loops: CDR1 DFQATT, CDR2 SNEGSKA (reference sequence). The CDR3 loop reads CSARVPSFRYAYF. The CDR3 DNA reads TGCAGTGCTAGAGTTCCTAGCTTCAGATACGCGTATTTT.

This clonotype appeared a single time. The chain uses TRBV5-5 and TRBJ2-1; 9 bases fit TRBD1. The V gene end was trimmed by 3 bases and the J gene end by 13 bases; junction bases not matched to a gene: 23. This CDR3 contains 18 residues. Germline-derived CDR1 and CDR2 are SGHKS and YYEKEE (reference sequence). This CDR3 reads CASSSGQGPREWQETQFF. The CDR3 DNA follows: TGTGCCAGCAGCTCGGGACAGGGTCCCCGGGAGTGGCAAGAGACCCAGTTCTTC.

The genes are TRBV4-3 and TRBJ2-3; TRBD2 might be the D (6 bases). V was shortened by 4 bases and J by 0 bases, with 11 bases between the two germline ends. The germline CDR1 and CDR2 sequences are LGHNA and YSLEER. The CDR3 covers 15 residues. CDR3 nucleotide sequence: TGCGCCAGCAGCCCGATGGGGACTAGCACAGATACGCAGTATTTT. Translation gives CASSPMGTSTDTQYF.

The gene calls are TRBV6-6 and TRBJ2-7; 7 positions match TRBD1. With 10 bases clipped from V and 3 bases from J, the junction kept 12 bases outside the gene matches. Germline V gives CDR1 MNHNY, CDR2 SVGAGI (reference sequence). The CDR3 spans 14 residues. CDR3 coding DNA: TGTGCCATATCCCAAGGGGGCTCTAACTACGAGCAGTACTTC. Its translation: CAISQGGSNYEQYF.